This T cell receptor beta chain is drawn from a study of cytomegalovirus exposure and HLA in healthy donors. V shed 0 bases and J 4 bases; nucleotides not matched to a gene: 6. CDR1 is SGHNT and CDR2 is YYREEE in the germline V gene (reference sequence). The CDR3 contains 16 residues. Study outcomes and limitations: TCR clusters originating in the first cohort tended to co-occur in the roughly 120 validation repertoires, according to a later analysis.

The method was immunoSEQ multiplex PCR; TCRdb's version includes in-frame clones alone and lacks a portion of them. Of about 220,000 clones in the sample, about 91% were seen once. Points on this clone: What it binds is unknown.

The V call is TRBV5-4, the J call TRBJ2-1; 8 positions match TRBD1. The source material was PBMCs. This TCR was sampled from a woman aged 18-30 years in good health and CMV-seronegative. The CDR3 region has the DNA TGTGCCAGCAGCTTGGAACGACAGGGGAAGTACAATGAGCAGTTCTTC. Encoded protein: CASSLERQGKYNEQFF. The whole variable domain, filled in from reference TRBV5-4 and TRBJ2-1, reads ETGVTQSPTHLIKTRGQQVTLRCSSQSGHNTVSWYQQALGQGPQFIFQYYREEENGRGNFPPRFSGLQFPNYSSELNVNALELDDSALYLCASSLERQGKYNEQFFGPGTRLTVL.